This T cell receptor beta chain was sequenced during a study of T cell repertoires in cytomegalovirus infection. Study as a whole: Based on public TCR beta signatures, there were indications of CMV infection and of a matching HLA type. Study-wide results and limits: It was HLA-C-restricted CMV-specific TCR beta clonotypes that dominated the response ex vivo.

The CDR3 length is 12 residues. Deletions cut 10 bases from V and 1 base from J, with 10 bases between. On this clonotype itself: As yet, its antigen is unknown.

TCRdb passed the reads through MiXCR, listing each CDR3 protein once. The top ten hold 65% to 85% of the sample, which has about 68,000 distinct CDR3 sequences, 20% to 25% seen once. The sample consisted of PBMCs, sequenced either directly or after in vitro stimulation (not recorded which). The receptor comes from a human donor in good health (CMV status not recorded). Some clones in this sample may be carry-over from other donors' samples. This sequence joins TRBV12-3 or TRBV12-4 and TRBJ1-1; D is ambiguous. In nucleotides, the CDR3 is TGTGCCACGGAACCGAGGAACACTGAAGCTTTCTTT. Its translation: CATEPRNTEAFF.